The entry that follows covers one TCR beta chain sequence. Its antigen is currently unknown. The sample is drawn from a study of shared clonotypes between healthy human individuals. Study-wide results and caveats: Rarefaction showed sorted-subset sequencing was incomplete despite large depth.

The assay was immunoSEQ multiplex PCR, and TCRdb's table has in-frame clones only and misses some. The sample carries approximately 2.5 million clones, approximately 90% recorded once. V lost 5 bases, J lost 0 bases, and 15 bases lay in between. The CDR3 totals 16 residues. Germline V gene lookup returns CDR1 SGHNT and CDR2 YENEEA. The TCR comes from a man between 18 and 29 years old in good health. The sample comprised naive CD4+ T cells sorted from blood. The sample's subset: CD45RA+ positively selected. J is TRBJ2-3 and V is TRBV11-3; D not resolved. The CDR3 reads CASSPPTDSSTDTQYF. The CDR3 nucleotides read TGTGCCAGCAGCCCCCCCACGGATTCTAGCACAGATACGCAGTATTTT.